The rows below give T cell receptor beta chains drawn from one sample of a study of Graves' ophthalmopathy and Graves' hyperthyroidism. Each CDR3 protein is one row after TCRdb ran MiXCR on the multiplex PCR reads. The sample comprises about 620,000 distinct CDR3 sequences, 22% of which are singletons, and around 7% rests with the top ten. Sequenced: peripheral blood. These receptors were obtained from a woman between 18 and 29 years old with stable Graves' hyperthyroidism. Some clones in this sample may be carry-over from other donors' samples. Each CDR3 is given with its conserved first and last residue. A D gene is named only where the DNA matches it firmly. Size is omitted from some rows. Given values are once, few, many or a class for expanded clones.

V: TRBV7-8
length: 16
D: .
size: .
J: TRBJ1-1
CDR3: CASSLGGRGRSTEAFF
DNA: TGTGCCAGCAGCTTAGGAGGGAGGGGACGGAGCACTGAAGCTTTCTTT

V: TRBV3-1
length: 14
D: .
size: many
J: TRBJ2-5
CDR3: CASSQDGGAETQYF
DNA: TGTGCCAGCAGCCAAGACGGCGGCGCGGAGACCCAGTACTTC

V: TRBV28
length: 19
D: .
size: many
J: TRBJ1-1
CDR3: CASSLSVARARDFNTEAFF
DNA: TGTGCCAGCAGTTTATCAGTGGCGAGGGCCAGGGATTTTAACACTGAAGCTTTCTTT

V: TRBV20-1
length: 12
D: .
size: .
J: TRBJ1-5
CDR3: CSASHGNRPQHF
DNA: TGCAGTGCTAGCCACGGCAATCGGCCCCAGCATTTT

V: TRBV20-1
length: 14
D: .
size: many
J: TRBJ2-2
CDR3: CSASSSLRPGSCFF
DNA: .

V: TRBV6-4
length: 18
D: TRBD1
size: few
J: TRBJ2-7
CDR3: CATRTGQGATRGTYEQYF
DNA: TGTGCCACCAGGACGGGACAGGGGGCGACTCGGGGAACCTACGAGCAGTACTTC

V: TRBV2
length: 13
D: .
size: many
J: TRBJ1-1
CDR3: CAIATALSGEAFF
DNA: TGTGCCATAGCTACAGCATTAAGTGGTGAAGCTTTCTTT

V: TRBV6-5
length: 14
D: .
size: .
J: TRBJ1-2
CDR3: CASSYRQRNYGYTF
DNA: TGTGCCAGCAGTTACCGACAGCGTAACTATGGCTACACCTTC

V: TRBV12-3/TRBV12-4
length: 14
D: .
size: many
J: TRBJ1-5
CDR3: CASSFRRVRQPQHF
DNA: TGTGCCAGCAGTTTTCGGAGGGTGCGTCAGCCCCAGCATTTT

V: TRBV6-5
length: 12
D: .
size: many
J: TRBJ1-2
CDR3: CASIATYYGYTF
DNA: TGTGCCAGCATCGCGACATACTATGGCTACACCTTC

V: TRBV12-3/TRBV12-4
length: 15
D: .
size: many
J: TRBJ1-1
CDR3: CASSYGDALNTEAFF
DNA: TGTGCCAGCAGTTACGGAGACGCACTGAACACTGAAGCTTTCTTT

V: TRBV5-5
length: 15
D: .
size: few
J: TRBJ1-1
CDR3: CASSSEPGTLPRAFF
DNA: TGTGCCAGCAGCTCTGAACCCGGGACGCTCCCCAGGGCTTTCTTT

V: TRBV29-1
length: 13
D: .
size: .
J: TRBJ1-2
CDR3: CSVMGTPGGGYTF
DNA: TGCAGCGTCATGGGCACCCCCGGAGGTGGCTACACCTTC

V: TRBV20-1
length: 14
D: .
size: many
J: TRBJ2-7
CDR3: CSAKPGLPPAEQYF
DNA: TGCAGTGCTAAGCCGGGACTCCCTCCTGCTGAGCAGTACTTC

V: TRBV3-1
length: 14
D: .
size: .
J: TRBJ2-7
CDR3: CASSHVGGSYEQYF
DNA: TGTGCCAGCAGCCATGTCGGGGGCTCCTACGAGCAGTACTTC

V: TRBV30
length: 14
D: .
size: many
J: TRBJ1-1
CDR3: CAWSSRSWPAEAFF
DNA: TGTGCCTGGAGTTCGCGTTCTTGGCCAGCTGAAGCTTTCTTT

V: TRBV27
length: 16
D: .
size: .
J: TRBJ1-1
CDR3: CASSPDKASINTEAFF
DNA: TGTGCCAGCAGTCCGGACAAGGCGAGCATCAACACTGAAGCTTTCTTT

V: TRBV6-1
length: 14
D: TRBD1
size: many
J: TRBJ2-5
CDR3: CASTGQGLQETQYF
DNA: TGTGCCAGCACCGGACAGGGGCTACAAGAGACCCAGTACTTC

V: TRBV6-1
length: 14
D: TRBD1
size: many
J: TRBJ2-2
CDR3: CASSPDRGGGELFF
DNA: TGTGCCAGCAGTCCGGACAGGGGAGGAGGGGAGCTGTTTTTT

V: TRBV27
length: 14
D: TRBD2
size: many
J: TRBJ2-7
CDR3: CASMGTSGHYEQYF
DNA: TGTGCCAGCATGGGAACTAGCGGACACTACGAGCAGTACTTC

V: TRBV12-3/TRBV12-4
length: 16
D: TRBD1
size: .
J: TRBJ2-5
CDR3: CASFLSGQGARGTQYF
DNA: TGTGCCAGCTTTCTCTCGGGGCAGGGGGCGCGAGGGACCCAGTACTTC

V: TRBV27
length: 13
D: .
size: many
J: TRBJ1-1
CDR3: CASSLSGRREAFF
DNA: TGTGCCAGCAGTTTATCGGGACGGCGGGAAGCTTTCTTT

V: TRBV12-3/TRBV12-4
length: 14
D: .
size: few
J: TRBJ2-5
CDR3: CASSLEVAEETQYF
DNA: TGTGCCAGCAGTTTGGAGGTAGCGGAAGAGACCCAGTACTTC

V: TRBV27
length: 16
D: .
size: many
J: TRBJ1-2
CDR3: CASSLSLGNKNYGYTF
DNA: TGTGCCAGCAGTTTATCGCTAGGAAACAAGAACTATGGCTACACCTTC

V: TRBV3-1
length: 14
D: .
size: few
J: TRBJ2-7
CDR3: CASSQGQIVHEQYF
DNA: TGTGCCAGCAGCCAAGGGCAAATTGTCCACGAGCAGTACTTC

V: TRBV6-5
length: 16
D: TRBD1
size: many
J: TRBJ1-5
CDR3: CASSYLTGASNQPQHF
DNA: TGTGCCAGCAGTTACCTGACAGGGGCTAGCAATCAGCCCCAGCATTTT

V: TRBV4-1
length: 15
D: TRBD1
size: .
J: TRBJ1-2
CDR3: CASSQYGVGGSGYTF
DNA: TGCGCCAGCAGCCAATATGGAGTAGGGGGCAGCGGCTACACCTTC

V: TRBV6-5
length: 14
D: .
size: .
J: TRBJ1-5
CDR3: CASSYHGFNQPQHF
DNA: TGTGCCAGCAGTTACCACGGGTTTAATCAGCCCCAGCATTTT

V: TRBV4-2
length: 16
D: .
size: .
J: TRBJ2-2
CDR3: CASSPTGITNTGELFF
DNA: TGTGCCAGCAGCCCCACCGGAATCACGAACACCGGGGAGCTGTTTTTT

V: TRBV20-1
length: 16
D: .
size: many
J: TRBJ1-6
CDR3: CSAGSSGAKSNSPLHF
DNA: TGCAGTGCTGGAAGCAGTGGGGCAAAGTCCAATTCACCCCTCCACTTT

V: TRBV12-3/TRBV12-4
length: 14
D: .
size: many
J: TRBJ1-1
CDR3: CASSPSQKGTEAFF
DNA: TGTGCCAGCAGCCCTTCCCAAAAGGGCACTGAAGCTTTCTTT

V: TRBV6-5
length: 14
D: .
size: once
J: TRBJ2-7
CDR3: CASSSPSGFYEQYF
DNA: TGTGCCAGCAGTTCCCCTTCCGGGTTCTACGAGCAGTACTTC

V: TRBV6-5
length: 13
D: .
size: .
J: TRBJ2-5
CDR3: CASSFLSGETQYF
DNA: TGTGCCAGCAGTTTTTTGAGCGGGGAGACCCAGTACTTC

V: TRBV12-3/TRBV12-4
length: 15
D: .
size: many
J: TRBJ2-2
CDR3: CASSLAGTNTGELFF
DNA: TGTGCCAGCAGCTTAGCCGGGACGAACACCGGGGAGCTGTTTTTT

V: TRBV11-1
length: 16
D: .
size: few
J: TRBJ1-2
CDR3: CASSLAYELTNYGYTF
DNA: TGTGCCAGCAGCTTAGCTTACGAACTAACTAACTATGGCTACACCTTC

V: TRBV20-1
length: 14
D: .
size: .
J: TRBJ1-1
CDR3: CSAGRGNLNTEAFF
DNA: TGCAGTGCTGGCCGCGGAAATCTGAACACTGAAGCTTTCTTT